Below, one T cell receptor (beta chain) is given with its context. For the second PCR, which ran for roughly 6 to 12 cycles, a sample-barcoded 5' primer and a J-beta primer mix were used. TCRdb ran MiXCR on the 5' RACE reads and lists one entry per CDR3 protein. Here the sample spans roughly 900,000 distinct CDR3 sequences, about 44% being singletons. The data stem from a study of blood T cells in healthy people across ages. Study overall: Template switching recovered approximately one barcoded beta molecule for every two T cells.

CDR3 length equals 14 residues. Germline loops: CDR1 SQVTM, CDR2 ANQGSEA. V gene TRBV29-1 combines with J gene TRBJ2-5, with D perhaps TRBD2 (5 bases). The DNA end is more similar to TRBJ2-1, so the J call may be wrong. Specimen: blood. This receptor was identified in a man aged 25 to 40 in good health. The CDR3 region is CSVARGSGQETQFF. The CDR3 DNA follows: TGCAGCGTTGCCCGTGGGAGCGGCCAAGAGACCCAGTTCTTC.